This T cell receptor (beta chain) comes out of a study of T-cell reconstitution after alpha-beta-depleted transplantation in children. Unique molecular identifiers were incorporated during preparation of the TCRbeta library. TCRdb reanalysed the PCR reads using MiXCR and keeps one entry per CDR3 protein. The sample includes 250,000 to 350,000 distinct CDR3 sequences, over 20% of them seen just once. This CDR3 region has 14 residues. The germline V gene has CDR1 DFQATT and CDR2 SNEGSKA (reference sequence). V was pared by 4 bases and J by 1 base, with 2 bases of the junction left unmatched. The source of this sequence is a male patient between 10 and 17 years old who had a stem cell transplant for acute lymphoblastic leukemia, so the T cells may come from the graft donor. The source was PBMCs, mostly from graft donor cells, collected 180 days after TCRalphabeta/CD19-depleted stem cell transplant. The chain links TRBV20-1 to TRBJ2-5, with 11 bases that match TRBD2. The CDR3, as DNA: TGCAGTGCTATCGGGACTAGCGGCCAAGAGACCCAGTACTTC. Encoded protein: CSAIGTSGQETQYF.